The 29 T cell receptor beta chains below come from one sample, sequenced in a study of PD-L1 blockade in urothelial cancer. Here immunoSEQ multiplex PCR was the method, and the copy in TCRdb shows in-frame clones only, minus some. The sample lists about 87,000 clones; roughly 84% were seen once. Indicated time point: pretreatment peripheral blood. The sequences come from PBMCs, collected around atezolizumab (anti-PD-L1) treatment. All receptors derive from a man in his 60s with urothelial cancer.

The rearrangement uses TRBV6-1 and TRBJ1-2, with TRBD1 identical over 9 bases. The CDR3 extends over 15 amino acids. With 1 base clipped from V and 4 bases from J, the junction kept 4 bases outside the gene matches. CDR1 is MNHNS and CDR2 is SASEGT in the germline V gene. CDR3 sequence reads: CASSEGGTGSYGYTF. CDR3 bases: TGTGCCAGCAGTGAAGGGGGGACAGGGAGCTATGGCTACACCTTC.

The V call is TRBV5-1, the J call TRBJ2-5; 7 bases are a match to TRBD2. V shed 0 bases and J 2 bases; nucleotides not matched to a gene: 7. The CDR3 extends over 16 amino acids. Germline V CDR1 and CDR2: SGHRS, YFSETQ. The CDR3 DNA reads TGCGCCAGCAGCTTGGCGAGCGGGGCGTTACAAGAGACCCAGTACTTC. Translating gives CASSLASGALQETQYF.

The CDR3: CASSVGQTYEQYF. In DNA, the CDR3 is TGTGCCAGTAGTGTGGGACAGACCTACGAGCAGTACTTC. V is TRBV19 and J is TRBJ2-7; 7 bases are shared with TRBD1. The CDR3 covers 13 residues. Germline loops: CDR1 LNHDA, CDR2 SQIVND (reference sequence). The J segment lost 2 bases and the V segment lost 5 bases, leaving 3 bases of the junction unmatched.

This chain links TRBV5-1 with TRBJ2-7, with TRBD1 identical over 9 bases. V shed 4 bases and J 2 bases; nucleotides not matched to a gene: 7. The length of the CDR3 is 15 residues. Germline CDR1 and CDR2: SGHRS and YFSETQ. The CDR3 region has the DNA TGCGCCAGCAGCCACAGGGGGCTGTTAACCTACGAGCAGTACTTC. Protein product: CASSHRGLLTYEQYF.

The chain recombines TRBV29-1 with TRBJ2-4, with a weak D call TRBD2 (6 bases). Trimming left V 1 base short and J 6 bases short, with 7 bases between. This CDR3 spans 12 amino acids. Germline CDR1 is SQVTM and CDR2 is ANQGSEA. CDR3 sequence (DNA): TGCAGCGTTGAAGCCGGGGGAAACATTCAGTACTTC. The encoded protein is CSVEAGGNIQYF.

The genes are TRBV27 and TRBJ2-1; D not certain. The CDR3 extends over 11 amino acids. V gave up 6 bases and J gave up 4 bases, with 4 bases separating them. Germline loops: CDR1 MNHEY, CDR2 SMNVEV (reference sequence). CDR3 coding DNA: TGTGCCAGCAGGCGATACAATGAGCAGTTCTTC. Its translation: CASRRYNEQFF.

The chain has TRBV5-4 and TRBJ2-7; D remains ambiguous. Germline assignment: CDR1 SGHNT and CDR2 YYREEE (reference sequence). V shed 2 bases and J shed 4 bases, with 10 bases lying between them. CDR3 length: 13 amino acids. CDR3 nucleotides: TGTGCCAGCAGCTTTGTCGAGACATACGAGCAGTACTTC. Its translation is CASSFVETYEQYF.

In this sample, this clone turned up a few times. The chain joins TRBV29-1 to TRBJ2-6, with 8 positions matching TRBD1. The CDR3 is 19 amino acids. Trimming cost V 2 bases and J 0 bases; bases outside gene matches: 12. The germline V gene has CDR1 SQVTM and CDR2 ANQGSEA. The CDR3 DNA follows: TGCAGCGTTGAATGGGGGACAGGAGGCCTTGTCTCTGGGGCCAACGTCCTGACTTTC. Its protein is CSVEWGTGGLVSGANVLTF.

This clone was counted between two and nine times. The DNA for the CDR3 is TGTGCCAGCAGTTTATTGGGGAGCGGGGCCAACGTCCTGACTTTC. It translates to CASSLLGSGANVLTF. V gene TRBV28 combines with J gene TRBJ2-6; TRBD2 might be the D (5 bases). V lost 1 base and J 4 bases, leaving 8 bases between the germline ends. The CDR3 is 15 residues long. CDR1 and CDR2 from the germline V gene are MDHEN and SYDVKM. Full variable domain (remainder filled in from reference TRBV28 and TRBJ2-6): DVKVTQSSRYLVKRTGEKVFLECVQDMDHENMFWYRQDPGLGLRLIYFSYDVKMKEKGDIPEGYSVSREKKERFSLILESASTNQTSMYLCASSLLGSGANVLTFGAGSRLTVL.

V is TRBV19 and J is TRBJ2-2; the match to TRBD1 covers 7 bases. This CDR3 is 14 amino acids long. With V trimmed by 5 bases and J by 2 bases, 2 bases remained unmatched. The germline gives CDR1 LNHDA, CDR2 SQIVND (reference sequence). CDR3 amino acids: CASSRQGNTGELFF. CDR3 nucleotide sequence: TGTGCCAGTAGTCGACAGGGTAACACCGGGGAGCTGTTTTTT.

This chain connects TRBV6-5 to TRBJ2-2; 9 bases are shared with TRBD2. The CDR3 is 14 amino acids. Germline V lookup: CDR1 MNHEY, CDR2 SVGAGI. J gave up 6 bases and V 10 bases, and 9 bases lay outside the gene matches. The CDR3 loop reads CATREGGIAGELFF. In DNA, the CDR3 is TGTGCCACGCGGGAGGGAGGTATTGCCGGGGAGCTGTTTTTT.

This chain joins TRBV2 and TRBJ2-2; 7 bases map to TRBD1. Germline trimming cut 5 bases from V and 3 bases from J; bases unmatched to any gene: 6. CDR1 is SNHLY, CDR2 FYNNEI, per germline. This CDR3 contains 15 residues. CDR3 coding DNA: TGTGCCAGCAGTTTTACAGGGGCGGACACCGGGGAGCTGTTTTTT. This sequence encodes CASSFTGADTGELFF.

The genes are TRBV12-5 and TRBJ1-2; D is unclear. This CDR3 is 15 amino acids long. The germline V gene has CDR1 LGHNT and CDR2 FRNRAP. The V end lost 5 bases, the J end lost 7 bases, and 20 bases lay between the germline ends. The CDR3 loop is CASGTPLRGSVGYTF. The CDR3 DNA is TGTGCTAGTGGTACCCCCCTTCGAGGGTCGGTTGGCTACACCTTC.

The rearrangement joins TRBV5-1 to TRBJ2-3; possibly TRBD1 for D (6 bases). V was clipped by 2 bases and J by 5 bases, with 12 bases between them. The CDR3 consists of 14 residues. Germline-derived CDR1 and CDR2 are SGHRS and YFSETQ. The CDR3 sequence is CASSLTWGQDTQYF. CDR3 DNA: TGCGCCAGCAGCTTAACTTGGGGGCAAGATACGCAGTATTTT.

The chain uses TRBV19 and TRBJ1-5, with unresolved D. CDR1 is LNHDA and CDR2 is SQIVND in the germline V gene (reference sequence). The CDR3 is 16 amino acids. V was pared by 3 bases and J by 4 bases, with 16 bases between. CDR3 loop: CASSMILGRGNQPQHF. The CDR3 nucleotides are TGTGCCAGTAGTATGATTCTAGGACGGGGAAATCAGCCCCAGCATTTT.

V usage is TRBV6-1 and J usage is TRBJ1-4; a possible D gene is TRBD1 (6 bases). Germline assignment: CDR1 MNHNS and CDR2 SASEGT. Deletions cut 8 bases from V and 4 bases from J, with 11 bases between. There are 13 residues in the CDR3. In DNA, the CDR3 is TGTGCCAGCGTTGGACAGAGTAATGAAAAACTGTTTTTT. Translation gives CASVGQSNEKLFF.

The chain combines TRBV7-3 with TRBJ2-5; D uncertain. Germline values: CDR1 SGHTA, CDR2 FQGTGA. Trimming pared 4 bases from V and 0 bases from J, leaving 6 bases between. The CDR3 has 13 amino acids. CDR3 in DNA: TGTGCCAGCAGCTCGTCGTACCAAGAGACCCAGTACTTC. Encoded protein: CASSSSYQETQYF.

The V gene is TRBV6-1, the J gene TRBJ2-1; TRBD2 might be the D (6 bases). CDR1 is MNHNS, CDR2 SASEGT, per germline. Trimming shortened V by 7 bases and J by 6 bases, and 16 bases separated the two germline ends. CDR3 length: 14 amino acids. The DNA of the CDR3 is TGTGCCAGCATTGTGGTGCAGGGAGGCAATGAGCAGTTCTTC. Translating it yields CASIVVQGGNEQFF.

V gene TRBV28 combines with J gene TRBJ1-5, with D maybe TRBD1 (5 bases). The V end lost 7 bases, the J end lost 11 bases, and 21 bases lay between the germline ends. CDR1 MDHEN and CDR2 SYDVKM come from the germline V gene. The CDR3 has 14 residues. CDR3 nucleotide sequence: TGTGCCAGCATCGGACGCCGGGGGGTGGAGGCCCAGCATTTT. Protein: CASIGRRGVEAQHF.

The rearrangement joins TRBV4-3 to TRBJ2-7; TRBD1 might be the D (5 bases). The CDR3 contains 15 residues. Per germline, CDR1 LGHNA and CDR2 YSLEER. V lost 2 bases, J lost 0 bases, and 11 bases lay in between. CDR3 sequence (DNA): TGCGCCAGCAGCCAAATACAGGTGCCCTCCTACGAGCAGTACTTC. Translation gives CASSQIQVPSYEQYF.

This rearrangement joins TRBV28 to TRBJ2-7; TRBD1 matches 7 bases. CDR1 and CDR2 (germline): MDHEN, SYDVKM. The J segment lost 0 bases and the V segment lost 7 bases, leaving 12 bases of the junction unmatched. This CDR3 has 16 amino acids. The CDR3 spells CASIHRPGQSSYEQYF. CDR3 in DNA: TGTGCCAGCATTCACCGTCCGGGACAGAGCTCCTACGAGCAGTACTTC.

This sequence joins TRBV28 and TRBJ1-1, with D tentatively TRBD1 (5 bases). V was pared by 6 bases and J by 11 bases, with 25 bases between. The CDR3 is 15 residues long. The germline V gene encodes CDR1 MDHEN and CDR2 SYDVKM. CDR3 protein: CASSPGGRARLGAFF. CDR3 sequence (DNA): TGTGCCAGCAGCCCGGGTGGCAGGGCACGCCTTGGGGCTTTCTTT.

The chain couples TRBV2 to TRBJ1-1; perhaps TRBD1 as D (6 bases). Germline CDR1 and CDR2: SNHLY and FYNNEI. V was cut by 2 bases and J by 3 bases, with 13 bases left in between. This CDR3 is built from 15 residues. Here the CDR3 reads CASSELQGSDTEAFF. Written as DNA, the CDR3 is TGTGCCAGCAGTGAACTCCAGGGGTCGGACACTGAAGCTTTCTTT.

The V and J genes are TRBV10-1 and TRBJ2-1, with D tentatively TRBD2 (5 bases). The CDR3 spans 14 residues. V shed 2 bases and J shed 4 bases, with 9 bases lying between them. Germline lookup yields CDR1 WNHNN and CDR2 SYGVQD (reference sequence). CDR3 residues: CASSETGGYNEQFF. CDR3 DNA sequence: TGCGCCAGCAGTGAGACGGGCGGGTACAATGAGCAGTTCTTC.

CDR3 nucleotide sequence: TGTGCCAGCACCTCTGGTGGAGTAGACTCCTACGAGCAGTACTTC. Translation: CASTSGGVDSYEQYF. The chain couples TRBV7-9 to TRBJ2-7; D remains unclear. This CDR3 has 15 amino acids. Trimming removed 7 bases at V and 0 bases at J, with 16 bases between. CDR1 is SEHNR and CDR2 is FQNEAQ in the germline V gene (reference sequence).

This chain connects TRBV7-9 to TRBJ2-3; 7 bases line up with TRBD1. Germline trimming cut 8 bases from V and 4 bases from J; bases unmatched to any gene: 12. CDR1 and CDR2 from the germline V gene are SEHNR and FQNEAQ (reference sequence). The CDR3 spans 15 residues. The CDR3 is CASSKETGYPDTQYF. Here the CDR3 DNA reads TGTGCCAGCTCAAAGGAGACAGGGTACCCAGATACGCAGTATTTT.

The V and J genes are TRBV5-1 and TRBJ1-1; TRBD1 matches at 7 bases. The V and J ends lost 4 bases and 6 bases, in that order; junction bases with no gene match: 21. CDR1 SGHRS and CDR2 YFSETQ come from the germline V gene. The CDR3 contains 18 residues. The CDR3 DNA reads as TGCGCCAGCAGCCCCCTAGAGGGGGCAGGTAGATCGTTTGCTGAAGCTTTCTTT. Its protein product is CASSPLEGAGRSFAEAFF. The variable domain in full, with the rest retrieved from reference TRBV5-1 and TRBJ1-1, is KAGVTQTPRYLIKTRGQQVTLSCSPISGHRSVSWYQQTPGQGLQFLFEYFSETQRNKGNFPGRFSGRQFSNSRSEMNVSTLELGDSALYLCASSPLEGAGRSFAEAFFGQGTRLTVV.

The CDR3: CASSVRQGATGELFF. DNA of the CDR3: TGTGCCAGCAGCGTCCGACAGGGGGCGACCGGGGAGCTGTTTTTT. This rearrangement joins TRBV7-2 to TRBJ2-2; TRBD1 aligns across 10 bases. V was clipped by 5 bases and J by 5 bases; unmatched bases: 5. There are 15 residues in the CDR3. Looked up from germline, CDR1 is SGHTA and CDR2 is FQGNSA.

This clone was seen a single time. The chain recombines TRBV19 with TRBJ1-1; the D gene is possibly TRBD1 (6 bases). Germline values: CDR1 LNHDA, CDR2 SQIVND (reference sequence). V gave up 4 bases and J gave up 1 base, with 10 bases separating them. The CDR3 sequence is 14 residues long. This chain's CDR3 is CASSRDRQNTEAFF. CDR3 DNA: TGTGCCAGTAGTAGAGACAGGCAGAACACTGAAGCTTTCTTT.